This is a list of T cell receptor beta chains from one sample in a study of T cells in Graves' hyperthyroidism and ophthalmopathy. TCRdb recomputed calls from the multiplex PCR reads with MiXCR, one row per CDR3 protein. The sample has over 250,000 distinct CDR3 sequences; about an eighth are singletons. The sample was blood. The receptors here all came from a woman between 40 and 50 years old with Graves' ophthalmopathy. Each CDR3 is given without its conserved first and last residue. The D gene is left open where the match is weak. Clone sizes are given selectively: once, few, many, or a class where the clone is expanded.

>TRBV19|.|.|TRBJ2-1
ASSLGSGRSYNEQF
>TRBV30|.|many|TRBJ1-1
AWISTEAF
>TRBV28|.|many|TRBJ1-2
ASRAIYGYT
>TRBV28|TRBD1|many|TRBJ2-7
ASSFGDRGTYEQY
>TRBV5-5|.|.|TRBJ2-1
ASSFGQGRYNEQF
>TRBV20-1|TRBD1|few|TRBJ1-1
SARELGQGGTEAF
>TRBV19|.|few|TRBJ1-2
ASTTVRGHGYT
>TRBV19|.|many|TRBJ1-1
ASRNGRGEAF
>TRBV6-6|.|many|TRBJ1-1
ASSYLDANTEAF
>TRBV6-1|.|few|TRBJ1-2
ASSSRGESYGYT
>TRBV19|.|many|TRBJ2-1
ASSTPGVWNEQF
>TRBV27|.|many|TRBJ2-7
ASSLGTGPSFSEQY
>TRBV5-1|TRBD2|.|TRBJ2-2
ASSLAGGNSGELF
>TRBV29-1|.|many|TRBJ2-2
SVEELGPVF
>TRBV10-1|TRBD2|.|TRBJ2-3
ASSVLAGVTDTQY
>TRBV28|TRBD2|many|TRBJ2-7
ASSFMGGVTYEQY
>TRBV6-1|.|many|TRBJ2-1
ASSATAPTSYNEQF
>TRBV11-3|TRBD1|.|TRBJ1-5
AKRTGKAWSNQPQH
>TRBV18|TRBD2|few|TRBJ2-7
ASSPAASGGNEQY
>TRBV27|.|many|TRBJ2-1
ASSYLARRFNEQF
>TRBV24-1|TRBD1|.|TRBJ2-2
ATSETGVKTGELF
>TRBV24-1|.|many|TRBJ1-4
ATSGGRGNNEKLF
>TRBV7-6|TRBD2|.|TRBJ2-3
ASSSSAGGPGDTQY
>TRBV27|.|.|TRBJ2-2
ASSRANTGELF
>TRBV7-9|TRBD1|few|TRBJ1-2
ASSFQGQGNYGYT
>TRBV12-3/TRBV12-4|.|many|TRBJ2-3
ASRRVGGGTDTQY
>TRBV20-1|.|.|TRBJ2-4
SARESLGLKNIQY
>TRBV9|.|many|TRBJ2-3
ASGSGNTDTQY
>TRBV7-9|TRBD2|few|TRBJ2-3
ASSPAGGGGTDTQY
>TRBV12-3/TRBV12-4|TRBD1|many|TRBJ2-7
ASSFRQGMSYEQY
>TRBV15|.|few|TRBJ1-1
ATSKGAGIQAF
>TRBV9|.|many|TRBJ1-6
ASSLSTQSPLH
>TRBV14|.|many|TRBJ2-2
ASSRKQGVTGELF
>TRBV10-1|.|many|TRBJ1-2
ASSETANYGYT
>TRBV20-1|TRBD2|many|TRBJ2-1
SARGSGGSGLQF
>TRBV12-3/TRBV12-4|.|many|TRBJ2-1
ASSLLGFYNEQF
>TRBV28|.|many|TRBJ2-7
ASSLSGKAAYEQY
>TRBV6-1|.|many|TRBJ2-3
ALDSTDTQY
>TRBV27|.|.|TRBJ2-1
ASSLGGNTNEQF
>TRBV2|.|many|TRBJ2-7
ASIRDRSYEQY
>TRBV28|TRBD1|many|TRBJ2-7
ASSLPGQASYEQY
>TRBV2|.|many|TRBJ2-2
ASTSRSGKGTGELF
>TRBV2|.|many|TRBJ2-5
ASRRESETQY
>TRBV11-2|.|many|TRBJ1-2
ASSGLGTRYGYT
>TRBV10-3|TRBD1|few|TRBJ2-1
AISEVLGQGADEQF
>TRBV2|.|many|TRBJ2-7
ASSEEASYEQY
>TRBV9|.|.|TRBJ1-3
ASSVALQGNTIY